This entry features one TCR beta chain sequence. In the authors' methods: Estimation of nucleated cell counts was performed using reference gene primer amplification. Generated by immunoSEQ multiplex PCR, the TCRdb table keeps only in-frame clones and is missing some. V, J and clone size were drawn from that table, and D and trimming were deduced from the DNA. The sample lists nearly 350,000 clones, around nine tenths occurring once. Germline CDR1 reads LNHDA; CDR2 reads SQIVND (reference sequence). The V and J ends lost 1 base and 4 bases respectively, with 17 bases between them. The CDR3 contains 17 residues. This entry comes from a study of blood T cell repertoires in COVID-19. About the research overall: Sites across the United States, Italy and Spain contributed samples from acute and convalescent COVID-19. In each case, the material was cDNA or gDNA derived from T cells, B-cell-depleted T cells, or PBMCs.

The J gene is TRBJ1-5, the V gene TRBV19; the D gene is possibly TRBD1 (6 bases). This sequence was found in a woman between 18 and 29 years old who had recovered from COVID-19. Sequencing input: peripheral blood. DNA for the CDR3: TGTGCCAGTAGTATAGTGGGGGCAGCCCTAAGTAATCAGCCCCAGCATTTT. Translating it yields CASSIVGAALSNQPQHF.